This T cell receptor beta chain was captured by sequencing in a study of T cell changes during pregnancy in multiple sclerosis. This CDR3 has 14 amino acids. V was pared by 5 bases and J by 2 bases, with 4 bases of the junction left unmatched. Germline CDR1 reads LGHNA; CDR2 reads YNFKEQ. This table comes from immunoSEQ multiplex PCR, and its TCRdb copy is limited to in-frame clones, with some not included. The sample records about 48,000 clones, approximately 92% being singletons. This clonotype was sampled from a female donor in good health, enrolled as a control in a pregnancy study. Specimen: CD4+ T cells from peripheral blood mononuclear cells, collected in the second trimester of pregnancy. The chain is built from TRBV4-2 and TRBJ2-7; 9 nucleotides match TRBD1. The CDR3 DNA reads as TGTGCCAGCAGCACCGGACAGGGGACCTACGAGCAGTACTTC. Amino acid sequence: CASSTGQGTYEQYF.